Given below is one T cell receptor (beta chain) in context. Its specificity is not known. The table came from immunoSEQ multiplex PCR; TCRdb's copy has only in-frame clones and leaves some out. The sample contains some 68,000 clones, roughly 91% of which appear only once. The germline V gene has CDR1 MNHEY and CDR2 SMNVEV (reference sequence). V lost 4 bases to trimming and J lost 8 bases; unmatched junction nucleotides: 9. The CDR3 extends over 15 amino acids. The data are from a study of stem cell transplantation in POMP-related autoinflammatory disease. Overall study: Hypothesis: faulty thymoproteasomes impair CD8+ T-cell selection, skewing TRB repertoires.

Study-wide results and limits: Unique TRB V-J gene pairings were limited in number in patients with PRAID.

This chain connects TRBV27 to TRBJ1-4, with 8 nucleotides matching TRBD1. The starting material was CD4+ T cells from PBMCs, obtained after stem cell transplantation. This receptor was taken from a human patient with POMP-related autoinflammation and immune dysregulation (PRAID). These T cells may partly come from the graft donor. The CDR3 loop reads CASSSGTGFQEKLFF. The CDR3 region has the DNA TGTGCCAGCAGTTCCGGGACAGGTTTTCAGGAAAAACTGTTTTTT.